This T cell receptor (beta chain) was sequenced for a study of T cells after yellow fever vaccination. Overall study context: Low-cell-number fractions underwent preparation using SMART-Seq v4 Ultra Low Input.

The V gene lost 0 bases and the J gene lost 4 bases, with 13 bases spanning the gap. CDR3 length: 15 amino acids. Germline V gene data show CDR1 as ENHRY and CDR2 as SYGVKD. TCRdb redid the calling of the 5' RACE reads with MiXCR, one entry per CDR3 protein. Here the sample spans more than 120,000 distinct CDR3 sequences, 7.7% being singletons. This clonotype appeared many times. Its matching antigen is unknown. Findings and limits, study-wide: Sorted repertoires could include abundant contaminating clonotypes from bulk cells. Subsequent booster samples again held most clones from primary vaccination (96% CD4, roughly 91% CD8). Some clonotypes, a small share, were shared between CD4 and CD8 compartments.

This sequence originates from a man younger than 45 who received the YFV17D yellow fever vaccine. This chain connects TRBV10-3 to TRBJ2-7; D is perhaps TRBD2 (6 bases). The sequences come from CD4+ T cells sorted from PBMCs, collected 5 days after the yellow fever booster vaccination. The CDR3 region is CAISESRTTPYEQYF. The CDR3 DNA follows: TGTGCCATCAGTGAGTCACGGACTACCCCATACGAGCAGTACTTC.